Included here is one T cell receptor (beta chain) sequence, with context. Its specificity is not known. This sample was taken from a study of graft-versus-host responses after intestinal transplantation. Turning to the study itself: Recipients uniformly received anti-thymocyte globulin induction, followed by tacrolimus and steroids for about 3 years. Broader study findings: Allografts carried high graft-versus-host to host-versus-graft clonal ratios in patients having graft-donor T cell macrochimerism.

Sequencing was performed with immunoSEQ multiplex PCR; in TCRdb, only in-frame clones are kept and a portion is missing. The table has around 90,000 clones, roughly 90% seen once. The germline V gene has CDR1 SGHRS and CDR2 YFSETQ. The V and J ends lost 4 bases and 2 bases, in that order; junction bases with no gene match: 7. This CDR3 comprises 15 residues. The chain combines TRBV5-1 with TRBJ2-5, with 8 bases that match TRBD2. The sequence derives from a human donor who was the organ donor for an intestinal transplant. This specimen consisted of unstimulated CD8+ T cells sorted from spleen or lymph node cells, obtained before transplant. Here the CDR3 reads CASSPLSGAQETQYF. In nucleotides, the CDR3 is TGCGCCAGCAGCCCCCTTAGCGGGGCACAAGAGACCCAGTACTTC.